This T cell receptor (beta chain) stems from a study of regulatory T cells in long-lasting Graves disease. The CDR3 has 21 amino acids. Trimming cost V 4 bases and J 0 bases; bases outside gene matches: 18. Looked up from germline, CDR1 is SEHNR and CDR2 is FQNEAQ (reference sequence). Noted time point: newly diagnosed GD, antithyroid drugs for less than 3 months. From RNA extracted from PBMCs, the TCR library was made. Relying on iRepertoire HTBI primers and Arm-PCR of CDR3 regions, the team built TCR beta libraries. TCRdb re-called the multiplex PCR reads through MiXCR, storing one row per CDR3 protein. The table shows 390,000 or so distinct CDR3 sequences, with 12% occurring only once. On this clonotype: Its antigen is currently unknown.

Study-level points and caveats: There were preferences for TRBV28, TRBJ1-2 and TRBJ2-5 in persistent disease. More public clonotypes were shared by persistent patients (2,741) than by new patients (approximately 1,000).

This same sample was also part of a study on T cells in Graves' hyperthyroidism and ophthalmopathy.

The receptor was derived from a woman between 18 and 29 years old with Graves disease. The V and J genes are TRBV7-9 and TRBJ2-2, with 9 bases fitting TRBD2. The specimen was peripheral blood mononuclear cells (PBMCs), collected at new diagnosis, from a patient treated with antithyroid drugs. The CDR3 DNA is TGTGCCAGCAGCTCCATTAGAATCGGCGGGGGGGCCTCGTCGAACACCGGGGAGCTGTTTTTT. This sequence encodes CASSSIRIGGGASSNTGELFF.